The 25 T cell receptor beta chains below come from one sample, sequenced in a study of graft-versus-host responses after intestinal transplantation. TCRdb keeps only in-frame clones here, not all; method: immunoSEQ multiplex PCR. The sample yields under 150,000 clones, about nine tenths seen once. What these receptors recognize is not known. The starting material was unstimulated CD4+ T cells sorted from spleen or lymph node cells, obtained before intestinal transplant. The receptors originated from a human donor who received an intestinal transplant.

The chain links TRBV19 to TRBJ1-1, with 8 bases that match TRBD1. Germline values: CDR1 LNHDA, CDR2 SQIVND (reference sequence). CDR3 size: 16 residues. Germline trimming cut 2 bases from V and 1 base from J; bases unmatched to any gene: 6. The CDR3 coding sequence is TGTGCCAGTAGTATAAACAGGGGGACGTCGAACACTGAAGCTTTCTTT. Translated: CASSINRGTSNTEAFF.

The chain recombines TRBV18 with TRBJ2-2; D is possibly TRBD1 (5 bases). The germline V gene encodes CDR1 KGHSH and CDR2 LQKENI. The CDR3 contains 15 residues. V shed 2 bases and J shed 4 bases, with 11 bases lying between them. CDR3 nucleotide sequence: TGTGCCAGCTCACCATTAGACAGTTTCACCGGGGAGCTGTTTTTT. Translated, it gives CASSPLDSFTGELFF.

This CDR3 reads CASSPRQGRNYGYTF. The CDR3 region has the DNA TGTGCCAGCAGCCCCCGACAGGGGCGGAACTATGGCTACACCTTC. The chain links TRBV11-2 to TRBJ1-2; 8 bases fit TRBD1. Trimming cost V 5 bases and J 2 bases; bases outside gene matches: 7. This CDR3 has 15 amino acids. CDR1 and CDR2 (germline): SGHAT, FQNNGV. Using reference TRBV11-2 and TRBJ1-2 for the parts outside the CDR3, the full variable domain is EAGVAQSPRYKIIEKRQSVAFWCNPISGHATLYWYQQILGQGPKLLIQFQNNGVVDDSQLPKDRFSAERLKGVDSTLKIQPAKLEDSAVYLCASSPRQGRNYGYTFGSGTRLTVV.

V and J are TRBV15 and TRBJ1-4; 7 bases are shared with TRBD1. The trim removed 0 bases at V and 11 bases at J, leaving 12 bases unmatched. The germline V gene has CDR1 LNHNV and CDR2 YYDKDF (reference sequence). The CDR3 has 16 residues. The CDR3 coding sequence is TGTGCCACCAGCAGAGATGGAGAGGGGGCCTTGAAGAAACTGTTTTTT. It specifies CATSRDGEGALKKLFF.

The V call is TRBV19, the J call TRBJ2-1; TRBD1 matches at 9 bases. The CDR3 totals 15 residues. Germline CDR1 reads LNHDA; CDR2 reads SQIVND (reference sequence). After removal of 4 bases from V and 4 bases from J, the junction contained 5 bases not matched to a gene. The CDR3 loop reads CASSKPGQGYNEQFF. The CDR3 coding sequence is TGTGCCAGTAGTAAACCGGGACAGGGTTACAATGAGCAGTTCTTC.

The chain links TRBV28 to TRBJ2-3, with D hard to call. CDR1 and CDR2 from the germline V gene are MDHEN and SYDVKM. The CDR3 consists of 15 residues. Deletions cut 3 bases from V and 2 bases from J, with 12 bases between. The CDR3 reads CASSFGETITDTQYF. CDR3 bases: TGTGCCAGCAGTTTTGGAGAGACGATCACAGATACGCAGTATTTT. The variable domain in full, with the rest retrieved from reference TRBV28 and TRBJ2-3, is DVKVTQSSRYLVKRTGEKVFLECVQDMDHENMFWYRQDPGLGLRLIYFSYDVKMKEKGDIPEGYSVSREKKERFSLILESASTNQTSMYLCASSFGETITDTQYFGPGTRLTVL.

V gene TRBV30 combines with J gene TRBJ2-1; TRBD2 matches 9 bases. CDR3 length: 16 amino acids. The V segment lost 3 bases and the J segment 6 bases; nucleotides outside the gene matches: 12. The germline gives CDR1 GTSNPN, CDR2 SVGIG (reference sequence). In DNA form, the CDR3 reads TGTGCCTGGAGCCCACCCGGGACTAGCAGGTCCAATGAGCAGTTCTTC. Encoded protein: CAWSPPGTSRSNEQFF.

J is TRBJ1-5 and V is TRBV18, with D unresolved. The CDR3 length is 17 residues. With 3 bases removed from V and 1 base from J, the gap between germline ends came to 16 bases. Germline V gives CDR1 KGHSH, CDR2 LQKENI. CDR3 sequence (DNA): TGTGCCAGCTCACCCCCGACGGCGCCCGGGAGCAATCAGCCCCAGCATTTT. As protein: CASSPPTAPGSNQPQHF.

This rearrangement joins TRBV4-2 to TRBJ2-3, with 9 bases aligning to TRBD2. Trimming took 2 bases from V and 2 from J; bases not matched to a gene: 8. Per germline, CDR1 LGHNA and CDR2 YNFKEQ. The CDR3 runs to 17 residues. The CDR3 DNA follows: TGTGCCAGCAGCCAAAGGGGTAGCGGGAGATCCACAGATACGCAGTATTTT. This translates into CASSQRGSGRSTDTQYF.

V is TRBV20-1 and J is TRBJ1-3, with unresolved D. Germline-derived CDR1 and CDR2 are DFQATT and SNEGSKA (reference sequence). The CDR3 is 11 amino acids. Trimming pared 5 bases from V and 4 bases from J, leaving 6 bases between. The CDR3: CSAAQGNTIYF. The CDR3 nucleotides read TGCAGTGCTGCACAGGGAAACACCATATATTTT.

The V gene is TRBV2, the J gene TRBJ1-5; a possible D gene is TRBD1 (5 bases). CDR1 is SNHLY and CDR2 is FYNNEI in the germline V gene. V lost 4 bases, J lost 7 bases, and 20 bases lay in between. This CDR3 has 16 residues. CDR3 loop: CASSGQYGRAGQPQHF. The DNA for the CDR3 is TGTGCCAGCAGTGGTCAGTATGGCAGGGCGGGACAGCCCCAGCATTTT.

The chain carries TRBV15 and TRBJ2-7, with D perhaps matching TRBD2 (5 bases). The CDR3 consists of 14 residues. Trimming cost V 4 bases and J 7 bases, with 17 bases left between them. Germline-derived CDR1 and CDR2 are LNHNV and YYDKDF (reference sequence). CDR3 loop: CATSTGQPTGEQYF. The CDR3 DNA is TGTGCCACCAGCACCGGGCAGCCGACGGGGGAGCAGTACTTC.

The genes are TRBV7-6 and TRBJ1-1; 7 bases match TRBD1. Trimming removed 5 bases from V and 5 bases from J; junction bases left unmatched: 11. The CDR3 contains 15 residues. The germline CDR1 and CDR2 sequences are SGHVS and FNYEAQ. DNA of the CDR3: TGTGCCAGCAGCCTCACCAGGGGGGCAAGTACTGAAGCTTTCTTT. Residues: CASSLTRGASTEAFF.

The V call is TRBV9, the J call TRBJ2-3; 7 nucleotides agree with TRBD1. With 6 bases clipped from V and 2 bases from J, the junction kept 0 bases outside the gene matches. The V gene's germline CDR1 is SGDLS and CDR2 YYNGEE. The CDR3 is made up of 12 amino acids. This CDR3 is CASKGATDTQYF. CDR3 nucleotides: TGTGCCAGCAAGGGGGCCACAGATACGCAGTATTTT.

The rearrangement links TRBV14 to TRBJ1-2, with 8 bases identical to TRBD1. The CDR3 extends over 13 amino acids. Trimming removed 5 bases from V and 8 bases from J; junction bases left unmatched: 7. Germline-derived CDR1 and CDR2 are SGHDN and FVKESK. CDR3 sequence: CASSAGGASGYTF. DNA of the CDR3: TGTGCCAGCAGCGCAGGGGGCGCGTCCGGCTACACCTTC.

The table lists this clone with a count of one. J is TRBJ2-1 and V is TRBV7-9, with 12 bases aligning to TRBD2. The CDR3 sequence is 16 residues long. Germline CDR1 is SEHNR and CDR2 is FQNEAQ (reference sequence). V shed 5 bases and J 3 bases; nucleotides not matched to a gene: 5. CDR3 coding DNA: TGTGCCAGCAGCCCGACTAGCGGGAGCTACTACAATGAGCAGTTCTTC. It specifies CASSPTSGSYYNEQFF.

The chain links TRBV11-3 to TRBJ2-1; D remains unclear. CDR1 SGHNT and CDR2 YENEEA come from the germline V gene. This CDR3 comprises 13 residues. V was cut by 2 bases and J by 1 base, with 3 bases left in between. CDR3 residues: CASSLTSYNEQFF. Written as DNA, the CDR3 is TGTGCCAGCAGCTTAACATCCTACAATGAGCAGTTCTTC.

The chain combines TRBV6-1 with TRBJ2-1; D may be TRBD1 (5 bases). Looked up from germline, CDR1 is MNHNS and CDR2 is SASEGT. This CDR3 region has 15 residues. V was cut by 0 bases and J by 7 bases, with 13 bases left in between. The CDR3 region has the DNA TGTGCCAGCAGTGAAGCGCGGAGCAGGGCGAATGAGCAGTTCTTC. Encoded protein: CASSEARSRANEQFF.

J is TRBJ2-5 and V is TRBV6-6; D is possibly TRBD2 (5 bases). Trimming stripped 6 bases from V and 7 bases from J, with 6 bases between. Per germline, CDR1 MNHNY and CDR2 SVGAGI (reference sequence). The CDR3 has 10 amino acids. CDR3 nucleotides: TGTGCCAGCAGCCGGGGGACCCAGTACTTC. This translates into CASSRGTQYF.

The rearrangement links TRBV1 to TRBJ2-5; the DNA was not compared with TRBD2, the D call given in the table. TRBV1 is a documented pseudogene. The CDR3 sequence is 15 residues long. CDR3 sequence (DNA): TGCACCAGCAGCCCCGGACTAGCGGGAGGCGAGACCCAGTACTTC. As protein: CTSSPGLAGGETQYF.

The chain has TRBV6-5 and TRBJ2-6, with D unresolved. This CDR3 spans 14 amino acids. V dropped 0 bases and J dropped 3 bases, with 3 bases sitting between them. Germline CDR1 and CDR2: MNHEY and SVGAGI. The CDR3 spells CASSYSSGANVLTF. The DNA for the CDR3 is TGTGCCAGCAGTTACTCGAGTGGGGCCAACGTCCTGACTTTC.

Only one count was recorded for this clone. This rearrangement joins TRBV11-2 to TRBJ2-7, with D possibly TRBD1 on 5 matching bases. The CDR3 has 13 amino acids. V was shortened by 3 bases and J by 4 bases, with 10 bases between the two germline ends. Per the germline V gene, CDR1 is SGHAT and CDR2 is FQNNGV. The CDR3 nucleotides read TGTGCCAGCAGCTTGGGGCACGAATACGAGCAGTACTTC. Protein: CASSLGHEYEQYF.

The V and J genes are TRBV20-1 and TRBJ2-5; D ambiguous. This CDR3 has 11 residues. Germline V lookup: CDR1 DFQATT, CDR2 SNEGSKA (reference sequence). V shed 2 bases and J shed 3 bases, with 4 bases lying between them. The CDR3 DNA reads as TGCAGTGCTAGACAGGAAGAGACCCAGTACTTC. Translating it yields CSARQEETQYF.

The chain combines TRBV5-1 with TRBJ2-7; TRBD1 is a possible D gene (5 bases). This CDR3 has 14 amino acids. Germline CDR1 SGHRS, CDR2 YFSETQ. V was pared by 0 bases and J by 3 bases, with 10 bases between. CDR3 protein: CASSLVVTGYEQYF. The CDR3 DNA follows: TGCGCCAGCAGCTTGGTGGTTACAGGCTACGAGCAGTACTTC.

This chain links TRBV5-1 with TRBJ1-4; tentatively, D is TRBD1 (5 bases). Germline V gene lookup returns CDR1 SGHRS and CDR2 YFSETQ. The CDR3 is 14 amino acids. Trimming took 0 bases from V and 5 from J, leaving 8 bases between them. The DNA of the CDR3 is TGCGCCAGCAGCTTGGGACAGAGCAATGAAAAACTGTTTTTT. Translating it yields CASSLGQSNEKLFF.